The next 10 T cell receptor beta chains were all read from a single sample in a study of CD4 T cells in relation to SARS-CoV-2 and coronaviruses. Measured with immunoSEQ multiplex PCR; TCRdb has only the in-frame clones, and not every one. Seen here are 25,000 to 35,000 clones, 60% to 80% observed once, and the top ten hold over 9%. Unexposed donor CD4+ T cells date from 2011-2018, before the COVID-19 pandemic. The cells were cultured for 10 days before CD4+ T cells were isolated. These receptors lack a known antigen. What was sequenced was CD4+ T cells from PBMCs, cultured in vitro. The receptor source for this set is a human donor in good health.

The V gene is TRBV6-5, the J gene TRBJ1-4; weak D call: TRBD1 (5 bases). Germline loops: CDR1 MNHEY, CDR2 SVGAGI. Trimming left V 2 bases short and J 5 bases short, with 9 bases between. The CDR3 runs 14 residues. The CDR3 loop reads CASSYRDPNEKLFF. The CDR3 DNA sequence: TGTGCCAGCAGTTACCGGGACCCCAATGAAAAACTGTTTTTT.

This clone appeared a single time. The genes are TRBV5-1 and TRBJ1-1; a possible D gene is TRBD1 (6 bases). The V end lost 4 bases, the J end lost 10 bases, and 17 bases lay between the germline ends. Germline CDR1 and CDR2: SGHRS and YFSETQ. CDR3 length equals 13 residues. The CDR3 DNA reads as TGCGCCAGCAGCCCTACAGGGCAACTGGGAGCTTTCTTT. Protein sequence: CASSPTGQLGAFF.

V usage is TRBV6-5 and J usage is TRBJ2-7, with 7 bases fitting TRBD2. Germline lookup yields CDR1 MNHEY and CDR2 SVGAGI. The CDR3 extends over 15 amino acids. Germline trimming cut 0 bases from V and 3 bases from J; bases unmatched to any gene: 5. CDR3 loop: CASSYSTGGGYEQYF. The CDR3 DNA is TGTGCCAGCAGTTACTCGACGGGGGGAGGCTACGAGCAGTACTTC.

The gene calls are TRBV5-8 and TRBJ2-1; unclear D gene. Germline V gene sequence: CDR1 SGHTS, CDR2 YDEGEE. The germline V and J ends were trimmed by 4 bases and 7 bases, with 9 bases remaining between them. This CDR3 is built from 12 residues. The CDR3 protein is CASSKRRNEQFF. As DNA, the CDR3 is TGTGCCAGCAGCAAGAGAAGGAATGAGCAGTTCTTC.

The rearrangement uses TRBV7-9 and TRBJ2-2; D not certain. V was clipped by 6 bases and J by 4 bases, with 18 bases between them. The CDR3 has 16 residues. CDR1 and CDR2 from the germline V gene are SEHNR and FQNEAQ (reference sequence). This CDR3 reads CASSLLLGIGTGELFF. The DNA for the CDR3 is TGTGCCAGCAGTTTATTGTTGGGGATCGGCACCGGGGAGCTGTTTTTT.

This clone was recorded a few times. V and J are TRBV24-1 and TRBJ1-2; D call uncertain. V was shortened by 3 bases and J by 8 bases, with 6 bases between the two germline ends. The CDR3 runs 11 residues. Germline CDR1 and CDR2: KGHDR and SFDVKD. CDR3 residues: CATSDLRGYTF. The CDR3 DNA is TGTGCCACCAGTGATCTGAGGGGCTACACCTTC.

This sequence joins TRBV4-2 and TRBJ1-1; D is uncertain. The V gene lost 0 bases and the J gene lost 0 bases, with 8 bases spanning the gap. Germline CDR1 and CDR2: LGHNA and YNFKEQ. This CDR3 contains 15 residues. As DNA, the CDR3 is TGTGCCAGCAGCCAAGAATCACCGATGAACACTGAAGCTTTCTTT. It codes for CASSQESPMNTEAFF.

The genes are TRBV14 and TRBJ1-2; perhaps TRBD1 as D (5 bases). With 4 bases removed from V and 5 bases from J, the gap between germline ends came to 11 bases. Germline loops: CDR1 SGHDN, CDR2 FVKESK. The CDR3 extends over 13 amino acids. CDR3 loop: CASSRGGGYGYTF. Written as DNA, the CDR3 is TGTGCCAGCAGCCGCGGCGGGGGATATGGCTACACCTTC.

The chain uses TRBV4-3 and TRBJ2-7; maybe TRBD1 (5 bases). The CDR3 covers 14 residues. The V gene lost 0 bases and the J gene lost 5 bases, with 11 bases spanning the gap. CDR1 is LGHNA, CDR2 YSLEER, per germline. CDR3 protein: CASSQDRGIHEQYF. The CDR3, as DNA: TGCGCCAGCAGCCAAGATAGGGGTATCCACGAGCAGTACTTC.

The chain links TRBV6-2 or TRBV6-3 to TRBJ2-3, with 7 bases aligning to TRBD2. Germline V CDR1 and CDR2: MNHEY, SVGEGT. Losses at the gene ends were 6 bases for V and 1 base for J; bases not matched to a gene: 7. This CDR3 has 15 residues. CDR3 protein: CASSYGGGRTDTQYF. DNA of the CDR3: TGTGCCAGCAGCTATGGGGGGGGTCGCACAGATACGCAGTATTTT.